Sequencing of this T cell receptor (beta chain) was carried out in a study of CD8 T cells in ankylosing spondylitis. Points from the study as a whole: Within ankylosing spondylitis blood, a TCR beta motif made up of eight highly homologous variants appeared to be characteristic. Disease-linked clones had a CD8+ phenotype and relatively low frequency in peripheral blood. Previous work reported some of these motif variants in the synovial fluid and blood of reactive arthritis.

To note about this clonotype: Its antigen is still unknown.

Germline lookup yields CDR1 KGHDR and CDR2 SFDVKD. V was clipped by 6 bases and J by 2 bases, with 5 bases between them. The CDR3 sequence is 12 residues long. TCRdb fed the 5' RACE reads into MiXCR, producing one record per CDR3 protein. The repertoire holds roughly 440,000 distinct CDR3 sequences, with about 15% as singletons. The chain joins TRBV24-1 to TRBJ2-3; D not certain. This sequence originates from a male donor with ankylosing spondylitis. Sequenced material: blood, either unsorted or a sorted T cell fraction (not recorded which). The CDR3: CATSSPTDTQYF. CDR3 coding DNA: TGTGCCACCAGTTCCCCCACAGATACGCAGTATTTT.